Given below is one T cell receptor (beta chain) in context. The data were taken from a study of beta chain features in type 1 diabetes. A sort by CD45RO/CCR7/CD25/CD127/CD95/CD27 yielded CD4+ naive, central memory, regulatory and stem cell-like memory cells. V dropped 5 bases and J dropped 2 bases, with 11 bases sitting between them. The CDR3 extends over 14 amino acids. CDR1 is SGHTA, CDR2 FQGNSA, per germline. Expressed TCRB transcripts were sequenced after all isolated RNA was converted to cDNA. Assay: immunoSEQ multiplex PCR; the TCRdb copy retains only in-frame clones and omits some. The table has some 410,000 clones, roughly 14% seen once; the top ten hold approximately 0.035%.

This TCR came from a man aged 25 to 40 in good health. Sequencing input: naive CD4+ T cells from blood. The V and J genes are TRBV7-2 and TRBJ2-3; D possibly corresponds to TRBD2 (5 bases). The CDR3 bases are TGTGCCAGCAGCCCGGAGGCCATCACAGATACGCAGTATTTT. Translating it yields CASSPEAITDTQYF.